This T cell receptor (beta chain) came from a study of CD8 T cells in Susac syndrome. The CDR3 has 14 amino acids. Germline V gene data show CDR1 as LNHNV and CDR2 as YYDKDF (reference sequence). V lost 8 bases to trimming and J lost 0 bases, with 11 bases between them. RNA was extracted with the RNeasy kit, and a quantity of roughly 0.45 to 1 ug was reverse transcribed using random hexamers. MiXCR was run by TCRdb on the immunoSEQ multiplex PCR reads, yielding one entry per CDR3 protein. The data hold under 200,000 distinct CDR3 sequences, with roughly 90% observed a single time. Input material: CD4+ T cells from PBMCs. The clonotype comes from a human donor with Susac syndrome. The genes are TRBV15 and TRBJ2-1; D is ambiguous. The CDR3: CATAFQTSYNEQFF. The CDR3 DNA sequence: TGTGCCACCGCTTTCCAGACCTCCTACAATGAGCAGTTCTTC.